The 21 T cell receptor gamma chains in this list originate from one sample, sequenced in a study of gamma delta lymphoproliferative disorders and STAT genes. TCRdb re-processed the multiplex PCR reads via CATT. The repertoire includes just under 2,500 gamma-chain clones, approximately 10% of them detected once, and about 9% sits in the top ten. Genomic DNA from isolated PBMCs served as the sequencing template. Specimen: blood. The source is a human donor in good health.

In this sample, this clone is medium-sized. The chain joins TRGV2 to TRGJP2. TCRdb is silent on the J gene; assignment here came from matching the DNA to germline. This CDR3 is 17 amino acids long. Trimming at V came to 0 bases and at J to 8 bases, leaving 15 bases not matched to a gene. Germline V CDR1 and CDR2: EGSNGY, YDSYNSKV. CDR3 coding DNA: TGTGCCACCTGGGACGGGCCTAACAAAAGACTCGATTGGATCAAGACGTTT. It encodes CATWDGPNKRLDWIKTF.

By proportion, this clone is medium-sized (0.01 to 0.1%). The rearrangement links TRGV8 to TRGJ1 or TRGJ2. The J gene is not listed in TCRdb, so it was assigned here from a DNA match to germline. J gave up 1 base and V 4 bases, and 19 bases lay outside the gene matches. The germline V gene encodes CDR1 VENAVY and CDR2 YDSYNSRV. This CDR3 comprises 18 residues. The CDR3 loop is CATWEPGSQRANYYKKLF. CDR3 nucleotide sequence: TGTGCCACCTGGGAGCCTGGATCCCAAAGGGCCAATTATTATAAGAAACTCTTT.

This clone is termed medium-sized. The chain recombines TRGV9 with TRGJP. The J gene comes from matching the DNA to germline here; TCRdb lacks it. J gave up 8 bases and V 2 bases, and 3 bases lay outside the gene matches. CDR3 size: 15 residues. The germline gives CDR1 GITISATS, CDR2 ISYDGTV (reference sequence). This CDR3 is CALWEDKLGKKIKVF. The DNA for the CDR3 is TGTGCCTTGTGGGAGGACAAGTTGGGCAAAAAAATCAAGGTATTT.

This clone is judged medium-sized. CDR3 loop: CATLGATGWFKIF. The CDR3 DNA reads TGTGCCACCCTCGGGGCCACTGGTTGGTTCAAGATATTT. The chain uses TRGV2 and TRGJP1. The J gene was not available in TCRdb and was assigned here by matching the DNA to germline segments. V lost 9 bases to trimming and J lost 3 bases; unmatched junction nucleotides: 7. CDR1 EGSNGY and CDR2 YDSYNSKV come from the germline V gene. This CDR3 has 13 residues.

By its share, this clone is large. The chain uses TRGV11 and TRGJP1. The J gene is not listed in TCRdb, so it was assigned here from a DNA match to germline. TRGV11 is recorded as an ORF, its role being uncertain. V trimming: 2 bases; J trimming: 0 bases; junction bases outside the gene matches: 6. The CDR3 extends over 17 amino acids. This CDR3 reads CACWIRPPYTTGWFKIF. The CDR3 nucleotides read TGTGCCTGCTGGATTAGGCCCCCTTATACCACTGGTTGGTTCAAGATATTT.

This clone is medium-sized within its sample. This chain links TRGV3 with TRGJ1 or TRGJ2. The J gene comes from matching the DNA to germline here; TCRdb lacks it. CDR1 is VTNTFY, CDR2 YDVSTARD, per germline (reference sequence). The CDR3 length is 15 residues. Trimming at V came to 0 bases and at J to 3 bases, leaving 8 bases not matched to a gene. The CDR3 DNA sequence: TGTGCCACCTGGGACAGGCTCTTCGGTTATTATAAGAAACTCTTT. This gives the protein CATWDRLFGYYKKLF.

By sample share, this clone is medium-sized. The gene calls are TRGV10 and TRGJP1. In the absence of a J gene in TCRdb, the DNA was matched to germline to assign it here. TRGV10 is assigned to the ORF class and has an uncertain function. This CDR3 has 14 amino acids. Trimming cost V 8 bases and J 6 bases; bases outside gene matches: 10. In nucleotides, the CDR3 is TGTGCTGCGTGGGATCTGGCCCCTGGTTGGTTCAAGATATTT. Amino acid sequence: CAAWDLAPGWFKIF.

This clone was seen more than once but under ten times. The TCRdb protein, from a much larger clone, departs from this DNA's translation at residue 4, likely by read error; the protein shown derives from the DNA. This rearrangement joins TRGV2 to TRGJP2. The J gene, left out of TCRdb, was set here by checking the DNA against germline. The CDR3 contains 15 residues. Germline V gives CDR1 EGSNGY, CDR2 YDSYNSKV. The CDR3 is CATRDGPCSDWIKTF. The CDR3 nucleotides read TGTGCCACCCGGGACGGGCCTTGTAGTGATTGGATCAAGACGTTT.

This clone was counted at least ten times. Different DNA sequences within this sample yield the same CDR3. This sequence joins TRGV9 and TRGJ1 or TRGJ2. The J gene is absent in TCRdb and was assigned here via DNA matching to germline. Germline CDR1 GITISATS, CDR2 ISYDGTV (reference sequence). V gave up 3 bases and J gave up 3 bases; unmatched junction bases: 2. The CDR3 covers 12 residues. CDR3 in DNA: TGTGCCTTGTGGGAGTCTTATTATAAGAAACTCTTT. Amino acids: CALWESYYKKLF.

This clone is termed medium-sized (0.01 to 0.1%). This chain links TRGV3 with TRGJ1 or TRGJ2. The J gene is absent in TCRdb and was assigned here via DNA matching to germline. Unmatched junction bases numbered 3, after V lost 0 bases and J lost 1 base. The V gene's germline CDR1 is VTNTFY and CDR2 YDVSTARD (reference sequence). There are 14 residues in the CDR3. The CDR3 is CATWDRRNYYKKLF. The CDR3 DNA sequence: TGTGCCACCTGGGACAGGCGAAATTATTATAAGAAACTCTTT.

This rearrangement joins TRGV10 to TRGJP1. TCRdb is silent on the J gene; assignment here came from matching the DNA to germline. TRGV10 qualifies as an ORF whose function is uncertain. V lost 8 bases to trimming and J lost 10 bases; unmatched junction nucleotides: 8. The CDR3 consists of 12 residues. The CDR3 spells CAAWVRPWFKIF. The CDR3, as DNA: TGTGCTGCGTGGGTACGACCTTGGTTCAAGATATTT.

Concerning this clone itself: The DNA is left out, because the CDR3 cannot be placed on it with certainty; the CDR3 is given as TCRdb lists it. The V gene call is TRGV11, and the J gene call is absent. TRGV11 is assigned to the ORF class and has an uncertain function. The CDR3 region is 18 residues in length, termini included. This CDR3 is CTTVPAGLGTEVGWFKIF.

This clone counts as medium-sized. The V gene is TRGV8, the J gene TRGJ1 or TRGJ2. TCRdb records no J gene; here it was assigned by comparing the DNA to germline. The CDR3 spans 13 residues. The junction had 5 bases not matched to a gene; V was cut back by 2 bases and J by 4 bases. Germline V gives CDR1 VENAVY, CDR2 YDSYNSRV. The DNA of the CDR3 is TGTGCCACCTGGGATATCCGCTATTATAAGAAACTCTTT. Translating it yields CATWDIRYYKKLF.

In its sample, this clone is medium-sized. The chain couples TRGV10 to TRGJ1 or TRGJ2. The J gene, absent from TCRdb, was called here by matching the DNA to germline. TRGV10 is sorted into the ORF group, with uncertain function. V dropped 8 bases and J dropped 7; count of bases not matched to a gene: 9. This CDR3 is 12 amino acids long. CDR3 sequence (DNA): TGTGCTGCGTGGGATTATCGGTATAAGAAACTCTTT. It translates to CAAWDYRYKKLF.

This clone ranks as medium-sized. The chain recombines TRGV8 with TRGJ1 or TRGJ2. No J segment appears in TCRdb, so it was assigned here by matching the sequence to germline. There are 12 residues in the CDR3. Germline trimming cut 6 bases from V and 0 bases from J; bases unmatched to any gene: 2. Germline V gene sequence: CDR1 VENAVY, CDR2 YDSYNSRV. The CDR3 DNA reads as TGTGCCACCTGGCCGAATTATTATAAGAAACTCTTT. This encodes CATWPNYYKKLF.

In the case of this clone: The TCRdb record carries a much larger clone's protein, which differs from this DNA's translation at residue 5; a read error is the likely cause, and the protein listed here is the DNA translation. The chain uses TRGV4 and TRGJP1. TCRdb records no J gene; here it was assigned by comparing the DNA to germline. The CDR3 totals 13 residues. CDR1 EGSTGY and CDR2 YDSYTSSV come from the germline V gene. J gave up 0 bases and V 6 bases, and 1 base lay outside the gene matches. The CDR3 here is CATWYTTGWFKIF. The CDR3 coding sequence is TGTGCCACCTGGTATACCACTGGTTGGTTCAAGATATTT.

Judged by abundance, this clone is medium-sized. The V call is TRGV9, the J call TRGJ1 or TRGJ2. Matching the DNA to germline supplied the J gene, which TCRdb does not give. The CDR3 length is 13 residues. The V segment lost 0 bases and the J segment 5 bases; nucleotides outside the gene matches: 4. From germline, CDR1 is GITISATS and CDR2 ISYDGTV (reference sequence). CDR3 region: CALWEVQNYKKLF. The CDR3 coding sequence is TGTGCCTTGTGGGAGGTGCAGAATTATAAGAAACTCTTT.

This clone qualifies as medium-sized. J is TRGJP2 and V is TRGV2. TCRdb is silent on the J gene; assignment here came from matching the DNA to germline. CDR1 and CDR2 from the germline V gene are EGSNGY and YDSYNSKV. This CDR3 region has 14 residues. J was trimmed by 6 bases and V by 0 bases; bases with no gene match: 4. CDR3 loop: CATWDGPRDWIKTF. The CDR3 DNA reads TGTGCCACCTGGGACGGGCCTCGTGATTGGATCAAGACGTTT.

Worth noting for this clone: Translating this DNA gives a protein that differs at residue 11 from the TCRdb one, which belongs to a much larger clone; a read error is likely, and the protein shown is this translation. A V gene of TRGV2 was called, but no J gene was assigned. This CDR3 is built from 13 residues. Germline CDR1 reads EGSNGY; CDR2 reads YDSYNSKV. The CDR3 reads CATWDGRTYKNLF. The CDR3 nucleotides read TGTGCCACCTGGGACGGGCGGACTTATAAGAACCTCTTT.

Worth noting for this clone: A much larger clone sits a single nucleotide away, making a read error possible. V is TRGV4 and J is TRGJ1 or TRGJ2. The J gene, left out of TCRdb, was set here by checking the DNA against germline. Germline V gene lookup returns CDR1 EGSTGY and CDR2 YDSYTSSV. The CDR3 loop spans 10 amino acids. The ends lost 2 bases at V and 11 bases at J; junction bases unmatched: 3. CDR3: CATWDVEKLF. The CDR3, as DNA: TGTGCCACCTGGGATGTGGAGAAACTCTTT.

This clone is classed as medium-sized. DNA for the CDR3: TGTGCCACCTGGGATAGTGGTGGTTATAAGAAACTCTTT. Its protein product is CATWDSGGYKKLF. J is TRGJ1 or TRGJ2 and V is TRGV8. As TCRdb names no J gene, one was assigned here on the basis of a DNA match to germline. V dropped 1 base and J dropped 6; count of bases not matched to a gene: 6. The CDR3 runs 13 residues. CDR1 and CDR2 (germline): VENAVY, YDSYNSRV.